The 21 T cell receptor beta chains below were found in one sample sequenced in a study of regulatory T cells in long-lasting Graves disease. Time point here: newly diagnosed GD, antithyroid drugs for less than 3 months. With RNA extracted from PBMCs as input, the TCR library was made. Sequencing libraries for TCR beta were prepared with iRepertoire HTBI primers and Arm-PCR of CDR3 regions. TCRdb independently ran MiXCR on the multiplex PCR reads; one entry per CDR3 protein. The sample shows 450,000 to 600,000 distinct CDR3 sequences, around 15% of them seen only once. This sample also belongs to another study, concerning T cells in Graves' hyperthyroidism and ophthalmopathy.

The starting material was peripheral blood mononuclear cells (PBMCs), obtained at new diagnosis, from a patient treated with antithyroid drugs. These receptors were obtained from a man aged 35-49 years with Graves disease.

This clonotype appeared many times. The chain combines TRBV29-1 with TRBJ2-4; unclear D gene. This CDR3 is 15 amino acids long. The germline gives CDR1 SQVTM, CDR2 ANQGSEA. Deletions cut 3 bases from V and 3 bases from J, with 15 bases between. The CDR3 coding sequence is TGCAGCGTTGACGAGGAGTTTCTGGACAAAAACATTCAGTACTTC. Encoded protein: CSVDEEFLDKNIQYF.

This clonotype was picked up a small number of times. A much larger clone lies a single base off, so this may be a read error. This chain joins TRBV7-2 and TRBJ2-3; D remains ambiguous. Germline loops: CDR1 SGHTA, CDR2 FQGNSA. The CDR3 has 13 residues. This CDR3 reads CASNGRPTDTRYF. DNA of the CDR3: TGTGCCAGCAACGGCCGACCCACAGATACGCGGTATTTT.

The chain recombines TRBV6-2 or TRBV6-3 with TRBJ1-1, with D uncertain. Germline V gene data show CDR1 as MNHEY and CDR2 as SVGEGT. The V end lost 5 bases, the J end lost 3 bases, and 7 bases lay between the germline ends. This CDR3 has 12 residues. This chain's CDR3 is CASSTRYTEAFF. Here the CDR3 DNA reads TGTGCCAGCAGTACGAGGTACACTGAAGCTTTCTTT.

Ten or more counts support this clonotype. This chain joins TRBV11-2 and TRBJ2-1; possible D gene TRBD2, 6 bases. Germline V gene lookup returns CDR1 SGHAT and CDR2 FQNNGV. Trimming left V 4 bases short and J 4 bases short, with 20 bases between. CDR3 size: 17 residues. CDR3 sequence reads: CASSSPEGRGFYNEQFF. The CDR3 nucleotides read TGTGCCAGCAGCTCCCCTGAGGGACGGGGGTTTTACAATGAGCAGTTCTTC.

This clonotype was found many times. The chain links TRBV11-2 to TRBJ2-7; 10 bases line up with TRBD2. CDR3 length equals 14 residues. Trimming cost V 5 bases and J 3 bases; bases outside gene matches: 4. CDR1 SGHAT and CDR2 FQNNGV come from the germline V gene. CDR3 residues: CASSPLAGGYEQYF. CDR3 DNA: TGTGCCAGCAGCCCCTTAGCGGGAGGCTACGAGCAGTACTTC.

This clonotype appeared a few times. The genes are TRBV6-2 or TRBV6-3 and TRBJ2-1, with TRBD1 matching over 8 bases. The CDR3 contains 15 residues. Germline V gene lookup returns CDR1 MNHEY and CDR2 SVGEGT. Losses at the gene ends were 5 bases for V and 7 bases for J; bases not matched to a gene: 10. The CDR3 spells CASSGTRTGRNEQFF. CDR3 coding DNA: TGTGCCAGCAGTGGAACCAGGACAGGGAGGAATGAGCAGTTCTTC.

At least ten counts were recorded for this clonotype. The V and J genes are TRBV28 and TRBJ2-3; 14 nucleotides line up with TRBD2. The V segment lost 5 bases and the J segment 1 base; nucleotides outside the gene matches: 11. The CDR3 runs 19 residues. Germline CDR1 reads MDHEN; CDR2 reads SYDVKM. The CDR3 DNA reads TGTGCCAGCAGTCAATCGGGACTAGCGGGAGTACGTGGCACAGATACGCAGTATTTT. It yields the protein CASSQSGLAGVRGTDTQYF.

The chain is built from TRBV6-5 and TRBJ2-7; 9 bases line up with TRBD2. Germline values: CDR1 MNHEY, CDR2 SVGAGI. V was pared by 2 bases and J by 2 bases, with 1 base of the junction left unmatched. The CDR3 spans 14 residues. In DNA, the CDR3 is TGTGCCAGCAGTTACCTAGCGGGACCCTACGAGCAGTACTTC. It specifies CASSYLAGPYEQYF.

This clonotype was observed many times. The chain combines TRBV12-3 or TRBV12-4 with TRBJ2-5, with D possibly matching TRBD2 (5 bases). V lost 5 bases to trimming and J lost 5 bases, with 15 bases between them. The CDR3 is 14 amino acids. The CDR3 region is CASSPGSPTETQYF. The CDR3 DNA is TGTGCCAGCAGTCCTGGGAGTCCGACTGAGACCCAGTACTTC.

This clonotype was detected a few times. The chain links TRBV6-9 to TRBJ2-1; D gene uncertain. This CDR3 contains 11 residues. Per the germline V gene, CDR1 is MNHGY and CDR2 is SVAAGI. Between the trimmed V and J ends, which lost 4 bases and 7 bases, there was a span of 5 bases. The CDR3 DNA sequence: TGTGCCAGCAGTTCTATTAATGAGCAGTTCTTC. It translates to CASSSINEQFF.

In its sample, this clonotype was seen a few times. The chain joins TRBV7-2 to TRBJ1-2; D remains ambiguous. The length of the CDR3 is 14 residues. Germline CDR1 reads SGHTA; CDR2 reads FQGNSA. The V gene lost 1 base and the J gene lost 1 base, with 7 bases spanning the gap. The CDR3 is CASSLGGVNYGYTF. In DNA form, the CDR3 reads TGTGCCAGCAGCTTAGGGGGAGTTAACTATGGCTACACCTTC.

The rearrangement joins TRBV19 to TRBJ1-5; D remains ambiguous. Germline-derived CDR1 and CDR2 are LNHDA and SQIVND (reference sequence). The CDR3 extends over 13 amino acids. V was clipped by 7 bases and J by 1 base, with 8 bases between them. The CDR3 bases are TGTGCCAGTACCCAGGCCAGCAATCAGCCCCAGCATTTT. Protein product: CASTQASNQPQHF.

This clonotype has at least ten counts. This CDR3 reads CASSEKGWAGGEQYF. The CDR3 DNA follows: TGTGCCAGCAGTGAAAAGGGTTGGGCGGGAGGCGAGCAGTACTTC. V gene TRBV6-1 combines with J gene TRBJ2-7; 8 bases fit TRBD2. The germline CDR1 and CDR2 sequences are MNHNS and SASEGT. The CDR3 has 15 residues. The V segment lost 2 bases and the J segment 6 bases; nucleotides outside the gene matches: 9.

In its sample, this clonotype was seen many times. The chain recombines TRBV24-1 with TRBJ2-1; a possible D gene is TRBD2 (5 bases). Per the germline V gene, CDR1 is KGHDR and CDR2 is SFDVKD. Deletions cut 2 bases from V and 6 bases from J, with 13 bases between. The CDR3 sequence is 15 residues long. The CDR3: CATSDSGVDFNEQFF. CDR3 bases: TGTGCCACCAGTGATTCCGGGGTTGATTTCAATGAGCAGTTCTTC.

Points on this clonotype: It may be a read error: a sequence one base away is much more abundant. The rearrangement links TRBV6-2 or TRBV6-3 to TRBJ2-1; 9 bases are a match to TRBD2. The CDR3 covers 15 residues. The germline gives CDR1 MNHEY, CDR2 SVGEGT. CDR3 region: CASSYSSGVSNEQSF. DNA of the CDR3: TGTGCCAGCAGTTATTCTAGCGGGGTTTCCAATGAGCAGTCCTTC.

CDR3 DNA: TGTGCCATCAGGGGGACAGGGCCCTCCTACAATGAGCAGTTCTTC. It codes for CAIRGTGPSYNEQFF. This sequence joins TRBV10-3 and TRBJ2-7, with 9 nucleotides matching TRBD1. The J call could be wrong; TRBJ2-1 is a better fit for the DNA end. Germline CDR1 reads ENHRY; CDR2 reads SYGVKD. CDR3 size: 15 residues.

The J gene is TRBJ2-4, the V gene TRBV7-9; 7 bases map to TRBD1. CDR3 size: 17 residues. Germline loops: CDR1 SEHNR, CDR2 FQNEAQ (reference sequence). The trim removed 0 bases at V and 0 bases at J, leaving 5 bases unmatched. The CDR3 loop is CASSLATGVGAKNIQYF. CDR3 nucleotides: TGTGCCAGCAGCTTAGCAACAGGGGTGGGAGCCAAAAACATTCAGTACTTC. Complete variable domain (other parts from reference TRBV7-9 and TRBJ2-4): DTGVSQNPRHKITKRGQNVTFRCDPISEHNRLYWYRQTLGQGPEFLTYFQNEAQLEKSRLLSDRFSAERPKGSFSTLEIQRTEQGDSAMYLCASSLATGVGAKNIQYFGAGTRLSVL.

The V and J genes are TRBV7-9 and TRBJ1-2; D perhaps matches TRBD1 (6 bases). The germline gives CDR1 SEHNR, CDR2 FQNEAQ (reference sequence). V was trimmed by 5 bases and J by 0 bases, leaving 13 bases between them. The CDR3 totals 15 residues. CDR3: CASSALDRPNYGYTF. The CDR3 DNA reads as TGTGCCAGCAGCGCATTGGACAGACCTAACTATGGCTACACCTTC. Full variable domain (missing parts from reference TRBV7-9 and TRBJ1-2): DTGVSQNPRHKITKRGQNVTFRCDPISEHNRLYWYRQTLGQGPEFLTYFQNEAQLEKSRLLSDRFSAERPKGSFSTLEIQRTEQGDSAMYLCASSALDRPNYGYTFGSGTRLTVV.

A few counts support this clonotype. This may stem from a read error, because a much larger clone lies one nucleotide away. The chain recombines TRBV28 with TRBJ1-5, with D perhaps matching TRBD1 (5 bases). The CDR3 spans 16 residues. Germline CDR1 reads MDHEN; CDR2 reads SYDVKM. V was shortened by 0 bases and J by 6 bases, with 15 bases between the two germline ends. The CDR3 region is CASSLWGREAGQPQHF. The CDR3 bases are TGTGCCAGCAGTTTATGGGGCAGGGAAGCAGGTCAGCCCCAGCATTTT.

The chain recombines TRBV27 with TRBJ1-5, with D uncertain. The CDR3 is made up of 14 amino acids. In germline, CDR1 is MNHEY, CDR2 SMNVEV (reference sequence). The V end was cut by 5 bases, the J end by 0 bases, with 8 bases between. CDR3 sequence (DNA): TGTGCCAGCAGTCCCAAGAATAGCAATCAGCCCCAGCATTTT. The encoded protein is CASSPKNSNQPQHF.

The chain has TRBV18 and TRBJ2-3; 8 bases are shared with TRBD1. The CDR3 consists of 16 residues. Germline assignment: CDR1 KGHSH and CDR2 LQKENI. V lost 3 bases to trimming and J lost 2 bases; unmatched junction nucleotides: 7. The CDR3 protein is CASSPMGQENTDTQYF. The CDR3, as DNA: TGTGCCAGCTCACCGATGGGACAGGAGAACACAGATACGCAGTATTTT.